These 23 T cell receptor beta chains came from one sample sequenced in a study of blood T cell repertoires in COVID-19. The method was immunoSEQ multiplex PCR; TCRdb's version includes in-frame clones alone and lacks a portion of them. The data contain approximately 150,000 clones, roughly 88% of them singletons. Material: PBMCs or T cells enriched from blood (not recorded which). All receptors derive from a man in his forties or fifties who had recovered from COVID-19.

The gene calls are TRBV28 and TRBJ2-7, with D unresolved. Germline V CDR1 and CDR2: MDHEN, SYDVKM. Trimming cost V 5 bases and J 2 bases, with 4 bases left between them. This CDR3 is 11 amino acids long. The CDR3 spells CASSPTYEQYF. The CDR3 coding sequence is TGTGCCAGCAGTCCAACCTACGAGCAGTACTTC.

V gene TRBV7-9 combines with J gene TRBJ2-7; D might be TRBD2 (6 bases). V lost 4 bases and J 4 bases, leaving 26 bases between the germline ends. CDR3 length: 18 amino acids. CDR1 and CDR2 (germline): SEHNR, FQNEAQ (reference sequence). The DNA of the CDR3 is TGTGCCAGCAGCTCCCCTGGTGAGTTAGCGGAGATAATGTACGAGCAGTACTTC. This encodes CASSSPGELAEIMYEQYF.

V is TRBV30 and J is TRBJ1-1; D call uncertain. Germline V CDR1 and CDR2: GTSNPN, SVGIG (reference sequence). Between the trimmed V and J ends, which lost 3 bases and 1 base, there was a span of 9 bases. The CDR3 totals 13 residues. The CDR3 nucleotides are TGTGCCTGGAGGTTAACTTGGAACACTGAAGCTTTCTTT. This translates into CAWRLTWNTEAFF.

This clone came up once. DNA for the CDR3: TGTGCCAGCAGCCCAGGGGTCGCGCCCTACGAGCAGTACTTC. It translates to CASSPGVAPYEQYF. The V call is TRBV11-3, the J call TRBJ2-7; D is possibly TRBD1 (6 bases). This CDR3 is built from 14 residues. The germline CDR1 and CDR2 sequences are SGHNT and YENEEA. V was clipped by 5 bases and J by 2 bases, with 13 bases between them.

This clone occurred once. This chain links TRBV7-2 with TRBJ2-3; possibly TRBD1 for D (5 bases). Trimming left V 5 bases short and J 4 bases short, with 10 bases between. This CDR3 is 13 amino acids long. Germline V gene lookup returns CDR1 SGHTA and CDR2 FQGNSA. CDR3 coding DNA: TGTGCCAGCAGCCCCCAGGGTTCAGATACGCAGTATTTT. Amino acids: CASSPQGSDTQYF. The full variable domain, completed using reference TRBV7-2 and TRBJ2-3, is GAGVSQSPSNKVTEKGKDVELRCDPISGHTALYWYRQSLGQGLEFLIYFQGNSAPDKSGLPSDRFSAERTGGSVSTLTIQRTQQEDSAVYLCASSPQGSDTQYFGPGTRLTVL.

The chain recombines TRBV18 with TRBJ1-1; D is uncertain. The germline V and J ends were trimmed by 1 base and 1 base, with 7 bases remaining between them. The CDR3 runs 14 residues. The germline V gene encodes CDR1 KGHSH and CDR2 LQKENI. The CDR3 loop is CASSPLTRNTEAFF. CDR3 sequence (DNA): TGTGCCAGCTCACCACTAACAAGGAACACTGAAGCTTTCTTT.

The chain links TRBV5-4 to TRBJ2-5; TRBD1 matches at 7 bases. The V gene end was trimmed by 5 bases and the J gene end by 2 bases; junction bases not matched to a gene: 9. The V gene's germline CDR1 is SGHNT and CDR2 YYREEE (reference sequence). The CDR3 extends over 15 amino acids. CDR3 nucleotides: TGTGCCAGCAGGCCGGGGACAGTCGTACAAGAGACCCAGTACTTC. This translates into CASRPGTVVQETQYF.

The DNA of the CDR3 is TGTGCCAGCAGTAGGGCTAGCGGGGGCAGGAATGAGCAGTTCTTC. This gives the protein CASSRASGGRNEQFF. The J gene is TRBJ2-1, the V gene TRBV6-4; 10 bases fit TRBD2. The CDR3 is 15 residues long. J was trimmed by 7 bases and V by 5 bases; bases with no gene match: 8. From germline, CDR1 is MRHNA and CDR2 SNTAGT.

The chain recombines TRBV5-4 with TRBJ1-5; TRBD1 matches 9 bases. Germline CDR1 SGHNT, CDR2 YYREEE (reference sequence). The CDR3 extends over 15 amino acids. The trim removed 4 bases at V and 4 bases at J, leaving 6 bases unmatched. In DNA, the CDR3 is TGTGCCAGCAGCAAAGGGACAGGGTATAATCAGCCCCAGCATTTT. It codes for CASSKGTGYNQPQHF.

This clone has only one observation. This CDR3 is also generated by other DNA sequences in the sample. The genes are TRBV30 and TRBJ1-5; possibly TRBD1 for D (5 bases). CDR3 length: 13 amino acids. CDR1 and CDR2 from the germline V gene are GTSNPN and SVGIG (reference sequence). V was shortened by 0 bases and J by 5 bases, with 8 bases between the two germline ends. CDR3 nucleotide sequence: TGTGCCTGGAGTGTTGGGGGGGATCAGCCCCAGCATTTT. This sequence encodes CAWSVGGDQPQHF.

This clone has a handful of counts. The gene calls are TRBV6-5 and TRBJ2-1; 9 bases line up with TRBD2. CDR1 is MNHEY, CDR2 SVGAGI, per germline. The junction had 6 bases not matched to a gene; V was cut back by 7 bases and J by 5 bases. This CDR3 comprises 14 residues. The CDR3 here is CASKVLAGNNEQFF. Written as DNA, the CDR3 is TGTGCCAGCAAGGTCCTAGCGGGGAACAATGAGCAGTTCTTC.

This chain links TRBV3-1 (or the pseudogene TRBV3-2) with TRBJ1-2, with 8 bases identical to TRBD1. The CDR3 is 14 residues long. Germline lookup yields CDR1 LGHDT and CDR2 YNNKEL (reference sequence). Losses at the gene ends were 7 bases for V and 6 bases for J; bases not matched to a gene: 10. DNA of the CDR3: TGTGCCAGCAAAAAGAGGCAGGGGGCCCATGGCTACACCTTC. Its translation: CASKKRQGAHGYTF.

The CDR3 is CSAAGTANTNYGYTF. The CDR3 DNA reads TGCAGCGCTGCCGGGACAGCTAATACTAACTATGGCTACACCTTC. J is TRBJ1-2 and V is TRBV29-1, with 7 bases identical to TRBD1. Germline V lookup: CDR1 SQVTM, CDR2 ANQGSEA. The CDR3 has 15 residues. V was pared by 7 bases and J by 0 bases, with 11 bases of the junction left unmatched. Filled out from reference TRBV29-1 and TRBJ1-2, the complete variable domain reads SAVISQKPSRDICQRGTSLTIQCQVDSQVTMMFWYRQQPGQSLTLIATANQGSEATYESGFVIDKFPISRPNLTFSTLTVSNMSPEDSSIYLCSAAGTANTNYGYTFGSGTRLTVV.

The V and J genes are TRBV3-1 (or the pseudogene TRBV3-2) and TRBJ1-1; D may be TRBD1 (6 bases). V was cut by 5 bases and J by 0 bases, with 13 bases left in between. The CDR3 loop spans 15 amino acids. In germline, CDR1 is LGHDT, CDR2 YNNKEL (reference sequence). The DNA of the CDR3 is TGTGCCAGCAGCGCCTCCGACAGGTTGAACACTGAAGCTTTCTTT. This sequence encodes CASSASDRLNTEAFF.

The rearrangement links TRBV19 to TRBJ1-5; D is uncertain. There are 14 residues in the CDR3. V was pared by 4 bases and J by 6 bases, with 13 bases between. Germline CDR1 is LNHDA and CDR2 is SQIVND (reference sequence). The DNA of the CDR3 is TGTGCCAGTAGTACCGGGGTCGGTAGTCAGCCCCAGCATTTT. Translation: CASSTGVGSQPQHF.

V usage is TRBV9 and J usage is TRBJ2-3; 8 bases fit TRBD2. The germline V gene encodes CDR1 SGDLS and CDR2 YYNGEE. This CDR3 contains 15 residues. V was pared by 5 bases and J by 4 bases, with 9 bases of the junction left unmatched. CDR3 loop: CASSEQAGVADTQYF. CDR3 DNA: TGTGCCAGCAGTGAACAAGCGGGGGTGGCAGATACGCAGTATTTT.

The chain carries TRBV28 and TRBJ1-2, with TRBD1 matching over 7 bases. J was trimmed by 2 bases and V by 5 bases; bases with no gene match: 8. The CDR3 sequence is 15 residues long. CDR1 and CDR2 from the germline V gene are MDHEN and SYDVKM. In nucleotides, the CDR3 is TGTGCCAGCAGTCCACGGGACAGCAACAACTATGGCTACACCTTC. It translates to CASSPRDSNNYGYTF.

The rearrangement uses TRBV4-2 and TRBJ1-2, with D tentatively TRBD1 (5 bases). The germline gives CDR1 LGHNA, CDR2 YNFKEQ. CDR3 length: 14 amino acids. V lost 0 bases and J 3 bases, leaving 8 bases between the germline ends. The CDR3: CASSQEQGDYGYTF. The CDR3 DNA sequence: TGTGCCAGCAGCCAAGAACAAGGGGACTATGGCTACACCTTC.

The chain couples TRBV14 to TRBJ1-2; TRBD1 matches 9 bases. Trimming removed 4 bases from V and 9 bases from J; junction bases left unmatched: 12. The germline gives CDR1 SGHDN, CDR2 FVKESK. The CDR3 runs to 15 residues. CDR3 nucleotides: TGTGCCAGCAGCCTAGAGAGGACAGGGGCAAGAAGCTACACCTTC. Translated: CASSLERTGARSYTF.

This chain uses TRBV7-2 with TRBJ1-3, with a tentative D call TRBD1 (5 bases). Germline V lookup: CDR1 SGHTA, CDR2 FQGNSA. The CDR3 covers 14 residues. V lost 6 bases to trimming and J lost 0 bases, with 9 bases between them. CDR3 nucleotide sequence: TGTGCCAGCAGACCGGGGGTCTCTGGAAACACCATATATTTT. This gives the protein CASRPGVSGNTIYF. Looking up the rest from reference TRBV7-2 and TRBJ1-3 gives the full variable domain: GAGVSQSPSNKVTEKGKDVELRCDPISGHTALYWYRQSLGQGLEFLIYFQGNSAPDKSGLPSDRFSAERTGGSVSTLTIQRTQQEDSAVYLCASRPGVSGNTIYFGEGSWLTVV.

The rearrangement uses TRBV24-1 and TRBJ2-7; TRBD2 matches 10 bases. Germline CDR1 reads KGHDR; CDR2 reads SFDVKD. The CDR3 has 16 residues. V lost 4 bases and J lost 1; bases outside the gene matches: 6. The CDR3 protein is CATSERASGGSYEQYF. DNA of the CDR3: TGTGCCACCAGTGAAAGGGCTAGCGGGGGATCCTACGAGCAGTACTTC.

The J gene is TRBJ2-7, the V gene TRBV27; 7 bases agree with TRBD2. After removal of 6 bases from V and 6 bases from J, the junction contained 2 bases not matched to a gene. Germline V CDR1 and CDR2: MNHEY, SMNVEV (reference sequence). CDR3 size: 11 residues. In DNA form, the CDR3 reads TGTGCCAGCAGCGGGGGGTCCGAGCAGTACTTC. Amino acids: CASSGGSEQYF.

Worth noting for this clone: No DNA is shown, since the ends of the CDR3 on it are uncertain; the CDR3 is the one TCRdb lists. The CDR3 sequence is CASILDRVEEQYF. The rearrangement uses TRBV6-5 and TRBJ2-7; the table assigns TRBD1, which was not confirmed against the DNA. Germline CDR1 MNHEY, CDR2 SVGAGI. The CDR3 extends over 13 residues, inclusive of both ends.